This T cell receptor beta chain came from a study of shared clonotypes between healthy human individuals. Study in general: Plates per donor: three CD4 naive, three CD4 memory, two CD8 naive, one CD8 memory.

The CDR3 loop spans 14 amino acids. Between the trimmed V and J ends, which lost 7 bases and 0 bases, there was a span of 12 bases. Germline CDR1 SQVTM, CDR2 ANQGSEA. Researchers partitioned CD4+ cells into CD45RA+ naive and CD45RA-negative memory subsets. TCRdb's copy holds only in-frame clones and misses some; the assay was immunoSEQ multiplex PCR. This table has around 1.5 million clones, under 99% appearing once. The source material was naive CD4+ T cells sorted from blood. The subset was: CD45RA+ positively selected. The sequence came from a man aged 25 to 40 in good health. The rearrangement joins TRBV29-1 to TRBJ1-4; weak D call: TRBD1 (5 bases). The CDR3 nucleotides read TGCAGCGCTCTCGGGGGGGCAACTAATGAAAAACTGTTTTTT. It yields the protein CSALGGATNEKLFF.